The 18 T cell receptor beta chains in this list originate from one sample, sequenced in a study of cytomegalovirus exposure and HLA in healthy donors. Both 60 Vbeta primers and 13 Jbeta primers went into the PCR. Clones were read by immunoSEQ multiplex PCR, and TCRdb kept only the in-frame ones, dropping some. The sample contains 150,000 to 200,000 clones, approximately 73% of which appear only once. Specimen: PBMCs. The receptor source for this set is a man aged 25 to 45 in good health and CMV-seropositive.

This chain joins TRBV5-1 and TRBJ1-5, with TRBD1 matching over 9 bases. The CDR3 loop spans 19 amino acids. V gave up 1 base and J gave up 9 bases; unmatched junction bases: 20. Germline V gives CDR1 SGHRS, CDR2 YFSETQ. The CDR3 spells CASSLSAITGTGPAWPQHF. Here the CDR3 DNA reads TGCGCCAGCAGCTTGTCAGCAATCACCGGGACAGGGCCCGCTTGGCCCCAGCATTTT.

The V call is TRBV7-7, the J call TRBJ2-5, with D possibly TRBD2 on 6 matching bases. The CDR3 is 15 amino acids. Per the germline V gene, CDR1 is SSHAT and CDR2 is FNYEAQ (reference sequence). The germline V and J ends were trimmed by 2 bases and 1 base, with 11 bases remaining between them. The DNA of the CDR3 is TGTGCCAGCAGCTTACAGGAGGGACCCCAAGAGACCCAGTACTTC. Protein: CASSLQEGPQETQYF.

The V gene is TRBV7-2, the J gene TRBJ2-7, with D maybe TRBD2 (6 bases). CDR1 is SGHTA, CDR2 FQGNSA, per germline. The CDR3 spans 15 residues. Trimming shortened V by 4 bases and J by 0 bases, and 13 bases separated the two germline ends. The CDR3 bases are TGTGCCAGCAGCTCTGGGACTTATTCCTCCTACGAGCAGTACTTC. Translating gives CASSSGTYSSYEQYF.

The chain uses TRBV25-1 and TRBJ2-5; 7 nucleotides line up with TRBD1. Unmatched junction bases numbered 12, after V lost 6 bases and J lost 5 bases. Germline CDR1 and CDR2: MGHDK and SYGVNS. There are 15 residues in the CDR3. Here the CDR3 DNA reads TGTGCCAGCAGCCCGTTGGGCACAGGGGAGGAGACCCAGTACTTC. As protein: CASSPLGTGEETQYF.

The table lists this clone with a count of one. Here the CDR3 reads CASSPVGGSNTGELFF. The DNA for the CDR3 is TGTGCCAGCAGCCCTGTGGGGGGGTCGAACACCGGGGAGCTGTTTTTT. This rearrangement joins TRBV28 to TRBJ2-2; TRBD2 matches at 7 bases. With V trimmed by 6 bases and J by 0 bases, 7 bases remained unmatched. CDR3 length equals 16 residues. From germline, CDR1 is MDHEN and CDR2 SYDVKM.

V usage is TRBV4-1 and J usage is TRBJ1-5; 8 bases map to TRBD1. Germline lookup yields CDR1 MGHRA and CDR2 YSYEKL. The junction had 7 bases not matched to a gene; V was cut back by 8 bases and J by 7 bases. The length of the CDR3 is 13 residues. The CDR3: CASADRDYQPQHF. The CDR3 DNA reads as TGCGCCAGCGCGGACAGGGATTACCAGCCCCAGCATTTT.

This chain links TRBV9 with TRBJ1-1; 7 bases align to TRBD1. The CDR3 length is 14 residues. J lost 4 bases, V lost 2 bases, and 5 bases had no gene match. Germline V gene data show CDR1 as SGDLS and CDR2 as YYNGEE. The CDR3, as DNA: TGTGCCAGCAGCGTGGGACAGCGAGGCACTGAAGCTTTCTTT. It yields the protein CASSVGQRGTEAFF.

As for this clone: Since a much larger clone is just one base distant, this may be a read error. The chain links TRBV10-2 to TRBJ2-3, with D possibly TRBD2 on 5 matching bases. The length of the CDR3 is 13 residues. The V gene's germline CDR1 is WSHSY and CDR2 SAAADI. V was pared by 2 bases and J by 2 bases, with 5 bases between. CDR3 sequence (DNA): TGCGCCAGCAGTGAGCGGGACACAGATACGCAGTATTTT. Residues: CASSERDTDTQYF.

The CDR3 DNA is TGCGCCAGCGGAACCCAGGGCTACGAGCAGTACTTC. Translating it yields CASGTQGYEQYF. This chain connects TRBV5-1 to TRBJ2-7, with D maybe TRBD1 (5 bases). V was shortened by 7 bases and J by 3 bases, with 11 bases between the two germline ends. The CDR3 runs to 12 residues. CDR1 is SGHRS, CDR2 YFSETQ, per germline.

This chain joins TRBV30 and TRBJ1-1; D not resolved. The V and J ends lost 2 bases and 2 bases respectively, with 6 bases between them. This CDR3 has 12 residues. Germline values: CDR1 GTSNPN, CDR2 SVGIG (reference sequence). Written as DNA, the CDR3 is TGTGCCTGGAGTCCCGGTAACACTGAAGCTTTCTTT. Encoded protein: CAWSPGNTEAFF.

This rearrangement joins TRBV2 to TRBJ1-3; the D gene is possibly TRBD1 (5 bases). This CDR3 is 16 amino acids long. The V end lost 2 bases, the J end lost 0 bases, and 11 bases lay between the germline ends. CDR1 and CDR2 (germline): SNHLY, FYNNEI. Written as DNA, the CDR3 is TGTGCCAGCAGTGAAATCGACAGTTTCTCTGGAAACACCATATATTTT. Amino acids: CASSEIDSFSGNTIYF.

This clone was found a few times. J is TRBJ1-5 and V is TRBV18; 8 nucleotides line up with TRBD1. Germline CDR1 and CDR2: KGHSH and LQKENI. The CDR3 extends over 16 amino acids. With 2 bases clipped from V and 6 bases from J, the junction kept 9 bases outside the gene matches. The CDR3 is CASSPSGQGTGQPQHF. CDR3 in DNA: TGTGCCAGCTCACCATCTGGACAGGGTACCGGTCAGCCCCAGCATTTT.

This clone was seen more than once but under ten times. CDR3: CARSETRIIPGYEQYF. In nucleotides, the CDR3 is TGTGCCAGAAGCGAGACACGAATTATTCCAGGGTATGAGCAGTACTTC. The chain couples TRBV5-3 to TRBJ2-7, with D tentatively TRBD1 (5 bases). TRBV5-3 is reported as an ORF; its role is uncertain. The germline V and J ends were trimmed by 4 bases and 7 bases, with 24 bases remaining between them. CDR3 size: 16 residues.

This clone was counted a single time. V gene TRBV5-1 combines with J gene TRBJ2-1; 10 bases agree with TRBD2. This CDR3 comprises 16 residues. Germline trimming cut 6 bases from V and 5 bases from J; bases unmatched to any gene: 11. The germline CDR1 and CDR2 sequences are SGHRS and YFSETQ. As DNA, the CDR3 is TGCGCCAGCACTGAGTATAGCGGGAGGAGCGACAATGAGCAGTTCTTC. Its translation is CASTEYSGRSDNEQFF.

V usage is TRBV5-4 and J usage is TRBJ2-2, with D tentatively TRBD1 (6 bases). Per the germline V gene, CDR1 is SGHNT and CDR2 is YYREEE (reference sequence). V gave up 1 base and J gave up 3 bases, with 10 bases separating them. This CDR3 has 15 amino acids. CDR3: CASSLIQGDTGELFF. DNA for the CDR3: TGTGCCAGCAGCTTGATACAGGGCGACACCGGGGAGCTGTTTTTT.

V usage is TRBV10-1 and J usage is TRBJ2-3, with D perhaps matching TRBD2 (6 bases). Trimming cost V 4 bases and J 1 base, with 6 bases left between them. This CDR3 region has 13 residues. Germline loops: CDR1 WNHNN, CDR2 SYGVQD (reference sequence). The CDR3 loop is CASSGGGTDTQYF. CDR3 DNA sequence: TGCGCCAGCAGTGGGGGGGGCACAGATACGCAGTATTTT.

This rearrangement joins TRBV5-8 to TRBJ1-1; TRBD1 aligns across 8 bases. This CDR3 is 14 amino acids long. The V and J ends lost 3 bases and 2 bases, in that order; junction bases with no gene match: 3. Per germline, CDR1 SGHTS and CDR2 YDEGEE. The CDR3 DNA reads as TGTGCCAGCAGCTCGGACAGGGCCAACACTGAAGCTTTCTTT. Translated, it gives CASSSDRANTEAFF.

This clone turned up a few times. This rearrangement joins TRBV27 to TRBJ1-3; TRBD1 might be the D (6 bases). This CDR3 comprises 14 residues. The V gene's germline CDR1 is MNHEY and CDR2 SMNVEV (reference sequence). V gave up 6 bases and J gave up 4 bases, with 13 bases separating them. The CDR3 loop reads CASRKQGEGNTIYF. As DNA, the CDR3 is TGTGCCAGCAGAAAACAGGGCGAGGGAAACACCATATATTTT.